The 8 T cell receptor beta chains given below trace back to one sample, sequenced in a study of OX40 agonist ivuxolimab in advanced cancers. Libraries were prepared by immunoSEQ multiplex PCR; TCRdb keeps only in-frame clonotypes and omits some of them. This sample has some 66,000 clones, with around 83% found just once. The sequenced sample was CD4+ or CD8+ T cells sorted from blood, obtained in a trial of the OX40 agonist ivuxolimab. The receptors originated from an adult with an advanced solid tumor such as melanoma, head and neck, liver or kidney cancer.

The chain joins TRBV19 to TRBJ2-7, with 8 positions matching TRBD2. Germline loops: CDR1 LNHDA, CDR2 SQIVND (reference sequence). The V segment lost 2 bases and the J segment 7 bases; nucleotides outside the gene matches: 10. The CDR3 consists of 15 residues. CDR3 in amino acids: CASSIIGAGAGEQYF. CDR3 DNA: TGTGCCAGTAGTATAATTGGAGCGGGAGCAGGGGAGCAGTACTTC.

This chain links TRBV29-1 with TRBJ1-1; D gene uncertain. The germline V gene has CDR1 SQVTM and CDR2 ANQGSEA. Trimming removed 7 bases at V and 8 bases at J, with 17 bases between. The CDR3 has 12 amino acids. DNA of the CDR3: TGCAGCGCCAACCTTGTGGGGTCAGAAGCTTTCTTT. Protein sequence: CSANLVGSEAFF.

This chain links TRBV4-1 with TRBJ2-7, with D possibly matching TRBD2 (6 bases). The V end lost 1 base, the J end lost 1 base, and 14 bases lay between the germline ends. This CDR3 is built from 16 residues. The V gene's germline CDR1 is MGHRA and CDR2 YSYEKL. The CDR3 DNA reads TGCGCCAGCAGCCAAGCGGGGGACTCATTATCCTACGAGCAGTACTTC. This gives the protein CASSQAGDSLSYEQYF.

The V gene is TRBV7-2, the J gene TRBJ2-7; D possibly corresponds to TRBD2 (6 bases). Germline V gene lookup returns CDR1 SGHTA and CDR2 FQGNSA. The length of the CDR3 is 13 residues. V dropped 3 bases and J dropped 4 bases, with 10 bases sitting between them. Here the CDR3 DNA reads TGTGCCAGCAGCTTGGAGACTAGTTACGAGCAGTACTTC. Its translation: CASSLETSYEQYF.

This clone has a single count. The rearrangement joins TRBV19 to TRBJ1-5; TRBD1 matches at 10 bases. In germline, CDR1 is LNHDA, CDR2 SQIVND (reference sequence). V gave up 10 bases and J gave up 2 bases; unmatched junction bases: 8. The CDR3 is 15 residues long. In DNA, the CDR3 is TGTGCCACTCGGGGGGGGACAGGGGGCAATCAGCCCCAGCATTTT. Translation gives CATRGGTGGNQPQHF.

The rearrangement links TRBV11-3 to TRBJ2-1; 8 bases map to TRBD2. Germline V gene lookup returns CDR1 SGHNT and CDR2 YENEEA. The CDR3 is made up of 16 amino acids. With 7 bases clipped from V and 2 bases from J, the junction kept 10 bases outside the gene matches. The CDR3 nucleotides are TGTGCCAGCACACCAGGGGCGGGAGGCACCTACAATGAGCAGTTCTTC. Translating gives CASTPGAGGTYNEQFF.

The chain has TRBV4-1 and TRBJ2-5, with 9 bases matching TRBD2. The germline CDR1 and CDR2 sequences are MGHRA and YSYEKL. The CDR3 contains 13 residues. V dropped 4 bases and J dropped 11; count of bases not matched to a gene: 8. The CDR3 coding sequence is TGCGCCAGCAGCCGGGAGACTAGCGGAAAGCAGTACTTC. Translation: CASSRETSGKQYF.

V is TRBV14 and J is TRBJ2-2; 7 positions agree with TRBD2. CDR3 length: 14 amino acids. V was clipped by 4 bases and J by 6 bases; unmatched bases: 5. Per the germline V gene, CDR1 is SGHDN and CDR2 is FVKESK. CDR3 amino acids: CASSLIAGAGELFF. The CDR3 DNA is TGTGCCAGCAGCCTCATTGCGGGAGCCGGGGAGCTGTTTTTT.